This TCR beta chain comes out of a study of PD-L1 blockade in urothelial cancer. Study information: Atezolizumab 1,200 mg was given intravenously every 3 weeks, starting 2014. Timepoints chosen for blood analysis were 3 weeks (second dose) and 6 weeks after treatment start. Among blood samples, the median T cell count was some 140,000.

Libraries were prepared by immunoSEQ multiplex PCR; TCRdb keeps only in-frame clonotypes and omits some of them. The table includes over 15,000 clones, around 87% detected once. V dropped 5 bases and J dropped 6; count of bases not matched to a gene: 11. Germline CDR1 MNHNY, CDR2 SVGAGI (reference sequence). The CDR3 runs to 16 residues. Sequencing was performed on PBMCs, taken around atezolizumab (anti-PD-L1) treatment. This chain links TRBV6-6 with TRBJ1-5; 9 nucleotides agree with TRBD1. The receptor was isolated from a man aged 45-65 years with urothelial cancer. CDR3 sequence (DNA): TGTGCCAGCAGTAACCCGGGACAGGGTGGGGGTCAGCCCCAGCATTTT. Translated: CASSNPGQGGGQPQHF.